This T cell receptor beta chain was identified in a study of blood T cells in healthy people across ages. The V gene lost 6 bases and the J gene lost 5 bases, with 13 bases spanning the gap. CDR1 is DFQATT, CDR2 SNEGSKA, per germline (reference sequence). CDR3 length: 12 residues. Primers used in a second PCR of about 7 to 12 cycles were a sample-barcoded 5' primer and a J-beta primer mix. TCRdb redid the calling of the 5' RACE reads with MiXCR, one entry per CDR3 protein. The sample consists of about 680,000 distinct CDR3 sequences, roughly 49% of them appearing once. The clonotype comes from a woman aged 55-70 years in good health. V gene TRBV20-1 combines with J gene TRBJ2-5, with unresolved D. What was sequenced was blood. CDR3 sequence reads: CSAHPPAETQYF. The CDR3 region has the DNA TGCAGTGCCCATCCCCCAGCGGAGACCCAGTACTTC.